This record looks at one TCR beta chain sequence and its context. The antigen is not known. V lost 4 bases, J lost 3 bases, and 6 bases stayed unmatched. This CDR3 has 14 amino acids. The germline CDR1 and CDR2 sequences are GTSNPN and SVGIG (reference sequence). This entry belongs to a study of Tregs in tolerant kidney transplant recipients. Study summary: The nonmyeloablative bone marrow transplants came from related graft donors, with transient mixed chimerism.

Findings of the study overall: Validation in larger populations is needed because few patients were studied. Some patients' samples used different primers over time, so nucleotide sequences weren't comparable. The most relevant donor-specific Treg TCRbeta repertoire apparently came from expansion with activated donor B cells.

The assay was immunoSEQ multiplex PCR, and TCRdb's table has in-frame clones only and misses some. This table holds roughly 99,000 clones, roughly 93% found once. This specimen was CD4+ T cells from blood, taken before the transplant. V is TRBV30 and J is TRBJ2-3, with 8 bases fitting TRBD2. The sequence was collected from a human donor who received a combined kidney and bone marrow transplant. CDR3 loop: CAWNPGLVTDTQYF. The CDR3 DNA follows: TGTGCCTGGAACCCGGGACTAGTGACAGATACGCAGTATTTT.